Listed below are T cell receptor beta chains from one sample, sequenced in a study of blood T cells in healthy people across ages. TCRdb independently ran MiXCR on the 5' RACE reads; one entry per CDR3 protein. The sample gives some 1.4 million distinct CDR3 sequences, roughly 40% of which show up once; 7.9% is in the top ten. Sample: blood. Source of these receptors: a woman aged 18-29 years in good health. CDR3s include the opening cysteine and the closing phenylalanine or tryptophan.

TRBJ1-2 TRBV2 CASKTGQGLYGYTF
TRBJ2-7 TRBV6-5 CASSYRSRTSGSGDQYF
TRBJ2-1 TRBV11-2 CASSRTSGGDNEQFF
. TRBV12-5 CASGPGTGGEQYF
TRBJ2-3 TRBV6-1 CASSEILMADTQYF
TRBJ1-6 TRBV20-1 CSASQGKNNSPLHF
TRBJ2-1 TRBV24-1 CATSDKRQGGVSEQFF
TRBJ2-3 TRBV4-2 CASSLGSGGAGTDTQYF
TRBJ2-7 TRBV12-3/TRBV12-4 CASRRQDENEQYF
TRBJ1-1 TRBV7-2 CASSFVTPPNTEAFF
TRBJ2-3 TRBV7-2 CASSLKIGTQYF
TRBJ2-5 TRBV28 CASNEVQETQYF
TRBJ2-1 TRBV28 CASSPKNLAGVYNEQFF
TRBJ2-7 TRBV6-6 CASSYRGNEQYF
TRBJ2-7 TRBV20-1 CSARDRLAGTEQYF
TRBJ2-5 TRBV5-1 CASSFTAGAETQYF
TRBJ1-5 TRBV6-2/TRBV6-3 CASSFPQGGNQPQHF
TRBJ2-7 TRBV20-1 CSAPPGTGGYEQYF
. TRBV20-1 CSVQGGTETQYF
TRBJ2-7 TRBV2 CASGTGGLGEQYF
TRBJ1-2 TRBV20-1 CSAVGQTYGYTF
TRBJ1-4 TRBV20-1 CSARDTSNLDEKLFF
TRBJ1-2 TRBV28 CASSLWQGVVGGYTF
TRBJ2-1 TRBV12-3/TRBV12-4 CASSSSLAGYNERFF
TRBJ2-7 TRBV20-1 CSATPAGGLDYEQYF
TRBJ2-5 TRBV5-1 CAGSLRETQYF
TRBJ2-5 TRBV14 CASSLGSPEAQYF
TRBJ2-7 TRBV10-3 CAISAGNEQYF
. TRBV5-1 CASSSTGGSNEQYF
TRBJ2-7 TRBV7-2 CASSFDAIQTYEQYF
TRBJ2-5 TRBV10-1 CASSEGLAGPPGGEQYF
TRBJ2-1 TRBV6-5 CASSYVSVAVGNEQFF
TRBJ1-6 TRBV5-6 CASSLVPGAANSPLHF
TRBJ1-1 TRBV28 CASSPLWSPKNTEAFF